One sample yielded the 27 T cell receptor beta chains listed below, sequenced in a study of T cell repertoires in ileal Crohn's disease (dated by TCRdb to 2018 to 2020). The method behind the library was the immunoSEQ multiplex PCR assay. TCRdb carries this immuneACCESS record with in-frame sequences only. Its versions omit some clonotypes, under half of them owing to an unresolved V gene in the studies checked, with the rest unexplained. This sample gives under 2,000 clones in total; 86% of them show up just once. The ten top clones hold around a sixth of the sample. The sample's time point, from its label and the paper: inflamed ileum from the surgical specimen. Sequencing input: ileal tissue. The receptors were gathered from an adult with Crohn's disease.

With respect to this clone: This specimen includes other DNA sequences encoding the same CDR3. The J gene is TRBJ2-5, the V gene TRBV7-3; 9 nucleotides align to TRBD2. The CDR3 runs to 15 residues. V lost 2 bases, J lost 5 bases, and 6 bases stayed unmatched. Germline V CDR1 and CDR2: SGHTA, FQGTGA. CDR3 coding DNA: TGTGCCAGCAGCTTAGGGGCGGGGGGGCTGGAGACCCAGTACTTC. Amino acids: CASSLGAGGLETQYF.

CDR3 DNA sequence: TGTGCCAGCAAGGATAGGGGTATCCATGAGCAGTTCTTC. Its translation: CASKDRGIHEQFF. The chain joins TRBV27 to TRBJ2-1, with a weak D call TRBD1 (5 bases). CDR1 is MNHEY and CDR2 is SMNVEV in the germline V gene (reference sequence). The length of the CDR3 is 13 residues. V was shortened by 7 bases and J by 8 bases, with 15 bases between the two germline ends.

This clone has just a few counts. V is TRBV6-5 and J is TRBJ2-5; D gene unclear. With 6 bases removed from V and 0 bases from J, the gap between germline ends came to 8 bases. The length of the CDR3 is 13 residues. In germline, CDR1 is MNHEY, CDR2 SVGAGI. CDR3 loop: CASSQGHQETQYF. The DNA of the CDR3 is TGTGCCAGCAGCCAAGGGCACCAAGAGACCCAGTACTTC.

The V and J genes are TRBV6-1 and TRBJ2-3; unclear D gene. Looked up from germline, CDR1 is MNHNS and CDR2 is SASEGT. This CDR3 region has 15 residues. Trimming cost V 3 bases and J 2 bases, with 12 bases left between them. CDR3 region: CASSEGSSHTDTQYF. In nucleotides, the CDR3 is TGTGCCAGCAGTGAGGGCTCTAGTCACACAGATACGCAGTATTTT.

V and J are TRBV7-9 and TRBJ2-3; D may be TRBD1 (5 bases). V gave up 1 base and J gave up 2 bases, with 13 bases separating them. The CDR3 runs 16 residues. Germline CDR1 reads SEHNR; CDR2 reads FQNEAQ (reference sequence). The CDR3: CASSLGKGQNTDTQYF. CDR3 nucleotide sequence: TGTGCCAGCAGCTTAGGAAAGGGGCAGAACACAGATACGCAGTATTTT. Filled out from reference TRBV7-9 and TRBJ2-3, the complete variable domain reads DTGVSQNPRHKITKRGQNVTFRCDPISEHNRLYWYRQTLGQGPEFLTYFQNEAQLEKSRLLSDRFSAERPKGSFSTLEIQRTEQGDSAMYLCASSLGKGQNTDTQYFGPGTRLTVL.

The chain couples TRBV28 to TRBJ2-7, with TRBD2 identical over 9 bases. The CDR3 contains 15 residues. V lost 3 bases and J lost 1; bases outside the gene matches: 4. Germline V gives CDR1 MDHEN, CDR2 SYDVKM. The CDR3 DNA reads TGTGCCAGCAGTTTTTTAGCGGGAGTATCCTACGAGCAGTACTTC. Translating gives CASSFLAGVSYEQYF.

The chain employs TRBV4-1 and TRBJ1-2; D is perhaps TRBD1 (6 bases). This CDR3 is built from 14 residues. Trimming took off 4 bases at V and 7 bases at J, with 16 bases between the two ends. The V gene's germline CDR1 is MGHRA and CDR2 YSYEKL. The CDR3 protein is CASSPPAVTGGYTF. DNA for the CDR3: TGCGCCAGCAGCCCGCCCGCCGTGACAGGTGGCTACACCTTC.

The chain carries TRBV5-1 and TRBJ1-4, with no clear D. The CDR3 covers 16 residues. Germline V gene lookup returns CDR1 SGHRS and CDR2 YFSETQ. Trimming cost V 0 bases and J 0 bases, with 9 bases left between them. CDR3 coding DNA: TGCGCCAGCAGCTTGGGGCCACCTACAACTAATGAAAAACTGTTTTTT. Its protein is CASSLGPPTTNEKLFF.

A remark on this clone: Additional DNA sequences in this sample encode the identical CDR3. The rearrangement links TRBV19 to TRBJ1-2; 10 nucleotides align to TRBD1. Germline V gives CDR1 LNHDA, CDR2 SQIVND (reference sequence). This CDR3 has 13 residues. Germline trimming cut 5 bases from V and 8 bases from J; bases unmatched to any gene: 5. The CDR3 DNA is TGTGCCAGTAGTCCCCGGGACAGGGGCGGCTACACCTTC. Its protein product is CASSPRDRGGYTF. The complete variable domain, with remaining parts taken from reference TRBV19 and TRBJ1-2, reads DGGITQSPKYLFRKEGQNVTLSCEQNLNHDAMYWYRQDPGQGLRLIYYSQIVNDFQKGDIAEGYSVSREKKESFPLTVTSAQKNPTAFYLCASSPRDRGGYTFGSGTRLTVV.

V usage is TRBV6-6 and J usage is TRBJ1-1, with TRBD1 matching 10 bases. CDR1 is MNHNY and CDR2 is SVGAGI in the germline V gene (reference sequence). CDR3 length: 14 residues. V shed 9 bases, J shed 4 bases, and the junction held 8 bases outside the gene matches. CDR3 DNA: TGTGCCAGTGAGGACAGGGGGTTTGTCACTGAAGCTTTCTTT. As protein: CASEDRGFVTEAFF.

V is TRBV5-1 and J is TRBJ1-6; D gene ambiguous. This CDR3 has 13 residues. Germline-derived CDR1 and CDR2 are SGHRS and YFSETQ. The ends were cut back, 2 bases at V and 10 bases at J, with 10 bases in the middle. CDR3 protein: CASSLVRGSPLHF. The CDR3 nucleotides read TGCGCCAGCAGCTTAGTGAGAGGCTCACCCCTCCACTTT. The whole variable domain, remainder taken from reference TRBV5-1 and TRBJ1-6, is KAGVTQTPRYLIKTRGQQVTLSCSPISGHRSVSWYQQTPGQGLQFLFEYFSETQRNKGNFPGRFSGRQFSNSRSEMNVSTLELGDSALYLCASSLVRGSPLHFGNGTRLTVT.

This chain links TRBV11-2 with TRBJ1-2; D is uncertain. V lost 5 bases and J 8 bases, leaving 12 bases between the germline ends. The length of the CDR3 is 12 residues. CDR1 and CDR2 (germline): SGHAT, FQNNGV. CDR3 loop: CASSHSSRGYTF. The CDR3 bases are TGTGCCAGCAGCCATTCGTCACGGGGCTACACCTTC. Complete variable domain (other parts from reference TRBV11-2 and TRBJ1-2): EAGVAQSPRYKIIEKRQSVAFWCNPISGHATLYWYQQILGQGPKLLIQFQNNGVVDDSQLPKDRFSAERLKGVDSTLKIQPAKLEDSAVYLCASSHSSRGYTFGSGTRLTVV.

J is TRBJ1-2 and V is TRBV18, with no clear D. The germline V and J ends were trimmed by 3 bases and 1 base, with 6 bases remaining between them. Germline CDR1 KGHSH, CDR2 LQKENI. This CDR3 region has 13 residues. This chain's CDR3 is CASSPDLNYGYTF. The CDR3 DNA reads TGTGCCAGCTCACCGGACCTTAACTATGGCTACACCTTC.

This rearrangement joins TRBV10-3 to TRBJ2-5, with D possibly being TRBD1 or TRBD2 (5 bases each). Deletions cut 6 bases from V and 5 bases from J, with 13 bases between. CDR3 size: 13 residues. CDR1 and CDR2 (germline): ENHRY, SYGVKD. This CDR3 is CAISLLGTETQYF. CDR3 DNA sequence: TGTGCCATCAGCTTACTTGGGACGGAGACCCAGTACTTC.

The rearrangement links TRBV7-2 to TRBJ2-7, with D uncertain. V gave up 1 base and J gave up 1 base, with 11 bases separating them. Germline V gene data show CDR1 as SGHTA and CDR2 as FQGNSA. The CDR3 has 15 amino acids. DNA for the CDR3: TGTGCCAGCAGCTTAGTACCCTATACATCCTACGAGCAGTACTTC. Amino acid sequence: CASSLVPYTSYEQYF.

V is TRBV9 and J is TRBJ2-5; no reliable D call. Germline V gives CDR1 SGDLS, CDR2 YYNGEE. The length of the CDR3 is 15 residues. Trimming took off 4 bases at V and 3 bases at J, with 16 bases between the two ends. The CDR3 nucleotides are TGTGCCAGCAGCACAAGGACGACAAAAGAAGAGACCCAGTACTTC. This sequence encodes CASSTRTTKEETQYF.

Written as DNA, the CDR3 is TGTGCCAGCAGCCAAGACCTACTAGCGGGAAATAATGAGCAGTTCTTC. It is translated as CASSQDLLAGNNEQFF. The chain is built from TRBV4-2 and TRBJ2-1; 10 nucleotides line up with TRBD2. The V segment lost 0 bases and the J segment 7 bases; nucleotides outside the gene matches: 6. The length of the CDR3 is 16 residues. The germline V gene has CDR1 LGHNA and CDR2 YNFKEQ.

The chain has TRBV7-3 and TRBJ1-1; tentatively, D is TRBD1 (5 bases). Germline V CDR1 and CDR2: SGHTA, FQGTGA. Trimming took off 5 bases at V and 4 bases at J, with 14 bases between the two ends. This CDR3 has 14 amino acids. CDR3 bases: TGTGCCAGCAGCCCCCAGGGCTTTAGCACTGAAGCTTTCTTT. Translated: CASSPQGFSTEAFF.

The CDR3 protein is CASSRDRGWSEQYF. DNA for the CDR3: TGCGCCAGCTCGAGGGACAGGGGGTGGTCCGAGCAGTACTTC. The V call is TRBV10-2, the J call TRBJ2-7, with TRBD1 identical over 11 bases. The germline CDR1 and CDR2 sequences are WSHSY and SAAADI. J gave up 6 bases and V 8 bases, and 9 bases lay outside the gene matches. The CDR3 extends over 14 amino acids.

V and J are TRBV4-2 and TRBJ2-3; D is possibly TRBD1 or TRBD2 (5 bases each). The V and J ends lost 3 bases and 3 bases respectively, with 13 bases between them. Germline assignment: CDR1 LGHNA and CDR2 YNFKEQ. This CDR3 has 15 amino acids. The CDR3 nucleotides are TGTGCCAGCAGCCAGGGGCGGGCGGTAACAGATACGCAGTATTTT. This sequence encodes CASSQGRAVTDTQYF.

The genes are TRBV6-4 and TRBJ2-7, with D possibly called TRBD1 or TRBD2 (6 bases each). The CDR3 contains 13 residues. V was cut by 7 bases and J by 3 bases, with 13 bases left in between. Germline assignment: CDR1 MRHNA and CDR2 SNTAGT. CDR3 DNA sequence: TGTGCCAGCACCGGGGGCAGGGACTACGAGCAGTACTTC. It yields the protein CASTGGRDYEQYF.

V and J are TRBV7-3 and TRBJ1-2, with 7 positions matching TRBD1. CDR3 length equals 14 residues. With 5 bases clipped from V and 4 bases from J, the junction kept 7 bases outside the gene matches. Germline V gene sequence: CDR1 SGHTA, CDR2 FQGTGA. In DNA form, the CDR3 reads TGTGCCAGCAGCCCCCTGACAGGGAGCTATGGCTACACCTTC. Amino acids: CASSPLTGSYGYTF.

The chain is built from TRBV4-2 and TRBJ2-2, with 8 bases lining up with TRBD1. Germline trimming cut 8 bases from V and 5 bases from J; bases unmatched to any gene: 7. The CDR3 has 14 amino acids. Germline assignment: CDR1 LGHNA and CDR2 YNFKEQ. CDR3 sequence reads: CASSGQGKTGELFF. Here the CDR3 DNA reads TGTGCCAGCTCCGGACAGGGAAAAACCGGGGAGCTGTTTTTT.

This clone was seen just once. The V call is TRBV5-1, the J call TRBJ2-5; D not certain. This CDR3 has 14 residues. Deletions cut 0 bases from V and 5 bases from J, with 11 bases between. The V gene's germline CDR1 is SGHRS and CDR2 YFSETQ. CDR3 region: CASSLEGGGETQYF. The CDR3 DNA reads TGCGCCAGCAGCTTGGAAGGCGGTGGGGAGACCCAGTACTTC.

The rearrangement links TRBV5-4 to TRBJ2-3; D is possibly TRBD1 (6 bases). The CDR3 spans 14 residues. The V gene lost 9 bases and the J gene lost 0 bases, with 14 bases spanning the gap. Germline V gene sequence: CDR1 SGHNT, CDR2 YYREEE (reference sequence). CDR3 bases: TGTGCCACCAAACAGGGCGGGAGCACAGATACGCAGTATTTT. This sequence encodes CATKQGGSTDTQYF.

The rearrangement uses TRBV7-9 and TRBJ2-7; D gene ambiguous. This CDR3 is 14 amino acids long. V was trimmed by 3 bases and J by 0 bases, leaving 9 bases between them. Germline V gives CDR1 SEHNR, CDR2 FQNEAQ (reference sequence). The CDR3 bases are TGTGCCAGCAGCTTTTCAATTACCTCCTACGAGCAGTACTTC. As protein: CASSFSITSYEQYF.

The chain uses TRBV5-1 and TRBJ1-1; 7 bases fit TRBD1. The CDR3 covers 14 residues. The germline CDR1 and CDR2 sequences are SGHRS and YFSETQ. V dropped 4 bases and J dropped 2; count of bases not matched to a gene: 5. CDR3 residues: CASSRGTANTEAFF. As DNA, the CDR3 is TGCGCCAGCAGCCGGGGGACAGCAAACACTGAAGCTTTCTTT.